This TCR beta chain was recovered during a study of blood T cells in healthy people across ages. Germline CDR1 reads MDHEN; CDR2 reads SYDVKM. Trimming removed 2 bases at V and 3 bases at J, with 15 bases between. The CDR3 contains 16 residues. The authors ran a second PCR of roughly 6 to 12 cycles using a sample-barcoded 5' primer and a J-beta primer mix. TCRdb used MiXCR to reprocess the 5' RACE reads, holding one entry per CDR3 protein. The sample consists of about 780,000 distinct CDR3 sequences, around 50% of them appearing once. Sequenced: blood. J is TRBJ2-3 and V is TRBV28; maybe TRBD1 (5 bases). This TCR came from a man older than 75 in good health. In nucleotides, the CDR3 is TGTGCCAGCAGTTTAGGATACTGGTCAGGGACAGATACGCAGTATTTT. Translation: CASSLGYWSGTDTQYF. Supplemented by reference TRBV28 and TRBJ2-3, the full variable domain reads DVKVTQSSRYLVKRTGEKVFLECVQDMDHENMFWYRQDPGLGLRLIYFSYDVKMKEKGDIPEGYSVSREKKERFSLILESASTNQTSMYLCASSLGYWSGTDTQYFGPGTRLTVL.